Reported below is one TCR beta chain. Its specific antigen is unknown. Base qualities are not at hand, and no much larger clone is one base apart. This entry comes from a study of regulatory T cells in long-lasting Graves disease (dated by TCRdb to about 2021). About the investigation overall: Persistent Graves' disease meant more than 5 years of antithyroid drug treatment with TSH receptor autoantibodies that stayed positive. Patients with persistent Graves' disease were compared with patients with newly diagnosed Graves' disease using TCR sequencing and RNA sequencing of peripheral blood. The study was conducted in China and was registered as a clinical trial. TCR sequencing covered some 13 persistent and roughly 20 newly diagnosed Graves' disease patients, 33 samples in total. In the clinical cohort, patients with persistent Graves' disease had used antithyroid drugs for an average of roughly 10 years.

The time point label on this specimen signifies: persistent/refractory GD, antithyroid drugs over 5 years with positive TRAb. For both TCR sequencing and RNA sequencing, RNA was extracted from PBMCs in TRIzol. The diagnosis of Graves' disease was made according to American Thyroid Association guidelines. Recruitment of patients was carried out at an endocrinology department in Xi'an, China. From each patient, about 8.9 milliliters of peripheral blood was collected into an EDTA anticoagulant tube. PBMCs were isolated by Ficoll Paque Plus density gradient separation without further T cell sorting. RNA quality was checked with an Agilent 2100 Bioanalyzer and agarose gel, and concentration with a NanoDrop 2000. General findings and caveats noted by the study authors: More public clonotypes were shared among persistent patients (roughly 2,900) than among newly diagnosed patients (over 900). Sequencing and analysis were restricted to the TCR beta chain. The study examined only peripheral blood because the primary lesion, thyroid tissue, could not be accessed. Lower TCR Shannon entropy and fewer highly expanded clones were observed in persistent Graves' disease patients than in newly diagnosed patients, which suggested clonal expansion. The authors acknowledged the small sample size as a limitation that may reduce accuracy.

The protocol used for the library was multiplex PCR. TCRdb names Illumina HiSeq 4000 as the instrument used. iRepertoire HTBI primers and Arm-PCR amplification of CDR3 regions were used to construct TCR beta libraries. Gel purification was performed on PCR products prior to sequencing. On the study's bioinformatics: Across samples, around 58 TRBV and around 15 TRBJ segments were identified and used for gene usage analysis of CDR3 amino acid clonotypes. COPE and FqMerger were used to merge the filtered high-quality paired reads into contigs. BLAST was used to align contigs to the IMGT TRBV, TRBD and TRBJ reference genes, and CDR3 was defined following IMGT. Clonotypes above 0.1% frequency were classified as highly expanded clones. Shannon entropy served as the measure of repertoire diversity, while the Gini coefficient captured V-J evenness. A clonotype found in more than one individual was treated as public. In TCRdb, the public reads were trimmed at Q25 with fastp and aligned with MiXCR, with productive beta chains retained. Each CDR3 protein appears once, grouped with its most common genes and DNA. These V and J calls are TCRdb output, not the study's own analysis. A total of about half a million distinct CDR3 sequences appear in this sample, 22% of them only once. Around 12% of the sample is taken by the ten largest.

This material consisted of peripheral blood mononuclear cells (PBMCs), taken when the disease was refractory, from a patient treated with antithyroid drugs. The clonotype was recovered from a female donor with Graves disease.

The CDR3 is CASSLIQPSYEQYF. DNA sequence: TGCGCCAGCAGCTTGATACAGCCATCCTACGAGCAGTACTTC. The chain is made from TRBV5-1 and TRBJ2-7; the D gene assignment is ambiguous. The germline V gene encodes CDR1 SGHRS and CDR2 YFSETQ. The CDR3 measures 14 amino acids from cysteine to phenylalanine. Only the CDR3 portion is preserved as DNA: 42 bases, with reading frame beginning at the first base. Trimming takes 1 base from V and 1 base from J, and the germline ends sit 9 bases apart.